A selection of T cell receptor beta chains follows, all from one sample in a study of CD8 T cells in Susac syndrome. TCRdb independently ran MiXCR on the immunoSEQ multiplex PCR reads; one entry per CDR3 protein. The sample consists of about 150,000 distinct CDR3 sequences, about 94% of them appearing once. The sample comprised CD8+ T cells from PBMCs. These receptors originate from a human donor with multiple sclerosis. Each CDR3 is given with its conserved first and last residue. D genes are given only for firm matches. Clone size appears in some rows only: once, few, many, or a class for an expanded clone.

D	V	J	size	DNA	CDR3
.	TRBV12-3/TRBV12-4	TRBJ1-2	.	TGTGCCATCCCGGCGGGGGGTGGAGGCTACACCTTC	CAIPAGGGGYTF
.	TRBV20-1	TRBJ1-1	.	TGCAGTGCTAGAGATGCAGGCAGGGGAACTGAAGCTTTCTTT	CSARDAGRGTEAFF
.	TRBV4-3	TRBJ1-6	.	TGCGCCAGCAGCCAAGATCCCGTGGGTTCGGAGGGGATGCCACCCCTCCACTTT	CASSQDPVGSEGMPPLHF
.	TRBV27	TRBJ2-1	.	TGTGCCAGCAGTTCCTCCAGGGTGGGTGAGCAGTTCTTC	CASSSSRVGEQFF
.	TRBV14	TRBJ2-1	.	TGTGCCAGCCGGGCGGGCAGTTTTCAGTTCTTC	CASRAGSFQFF
.	TRBV14	TRBJ2-2	.	TGTGCCAGCAGCCAAGATATCAGTTCCACCGGGGAGCTGTTTTTT	CASSQDISSTGELFF
.	TRBV5-1	TRBJ2-5	.	TGCGCCAGCTCTCCCTACGGAGTCAGGGACCAAGAGACCCAGTACTTC	CASSPYGVRDQETQYF
.	TRBV11-2	TRBJ1-2	.	TGTGCCAGCAGCTTAGATCGGAACAGGACGGACTATGGCTACACCTTC	CASSLDRNRTDYGYTF
.	TRBV9	TRBJ1-1	.	TGTGCCAGCAGCGTAAGTGAGGGGGGCACTGAAGCTTTCTTT	CASSVSEGGTEAFF
.	TRBV6-1	TRBJ2-2	.	TGTGCCAGCAGTGTTCACGCATCGAACACCGGGGAGCTGTTTTTT	CASSVHASNTGELFF
.	TRBV2	TRBJ1-2	once	TGTGCCAGCAGTGGAGGTGAAGCTAACTATGGCTACACCTTC	CASSGGEANYGYTF
.	TRBV12-3/TRBV12-4	TRBJ2-3	.	TGTGCCAGCAGTTTAATAGGACGGCCAGATACGCAGTATTTT	CASSLIGRPDTQYF
.	TRBV29-1	TRBJ1-2	.	TGCAGCGTTGAATTGTCTAGCTATGGCTACACCTTC	CSVELSSYGYTF
.	TRBV15	TRBJ1-1	.	TGTGCCACCAGCAGAGACGGACTGGGGACTGAAGCTTTCTTT	CATSRDGLGTEAFF
TRBD2	TRBV7-9	TRBJ2-3	.	TGTGCCAGCAGCTCCAGACTAGCGGCTACAGATACGCAGTATTTT	CASSSRLAATDTQYF
.	TRBV6-2/TRBV6-3	TRBJ2-5	once	TGTGCCAGCAGAGGAAACCAAGAGACCCAGTACTTC	CASRGNQETQYF
.	TRBV20-1	TRBJ2-7	.	TGCAGTGCTAGAGATACCTTAATTGAGCCCTACGAGCAGTACTTC	CSARDTLIEPYEQYF
TRBD1	TRBV13	TRBJ1-6	.	TGTGCCAGCAGCTTAGGTACGGGACAGTCTTCACCCCTCCACTTT	CASSLGTGQSSPLHF
.	TRBV12-3/TRBV12-4	TRBJ1-5	.	TGTGCCAGCAGTCTCACGGGGCCATATCAGCCCCAGCATTTT	CASSLTGPYQPQHF
TRBD2	TRBV20-1	TRBJ2-3	.	TGCAGTGCTAGAGATCTATGGCTAGCGGGGGACGGAGATACGCAGTATTTT	CSARDLWLAGDGDTQYF
TRBD2	TRBV4-2	TRBJ2-3	.	TGTGCCAGCAGCCAAGTTGAAACTAGCGGGGGGGCAGATACGCAGTATTTT	CASSQVETSGGADTQYF
.	TRBV6-6	TRBJ1-2	.	TGTGCCAGCAGTTACCCAACTGGCAGATTGGATGGCTACACCTTC	CASSYPTGRLDGYTF
.	TRBV12-3/TRBV12-4	TRBJ1-5	once	TGTGCCAGCGAGAACGCCGGGGGTTTACGGCCCCAGCATTTT	CASENAGGLRPQHF
.	TRBV10-3	TRBJ2-6	.	TGTGCCATCAGTGAGTCTGGGGCCAACGTCCTGACTTTC	CAISESGANVLTF
TRBD2	TRBV4-1	TRBJ2-1	.	TGCGCCAGCAGCACCCTAGCGGACAATGAGCAGTTCTTC	CASSTLADNEQFF
.	TRBV30	TRBJ2-1	.	TGTGCCTGGAGTTGGCCGCGACCCGGGGGTGAGCAGTTCTTC	CAWSWPRPGGEQFF
.	TRBV5-1	TRBJ2-7	.	TGCGCCAGCTCCACCGACAGCTCCTACGAGCAGTACTTC	CASSTDSSYEQYF
.	TRBV30	TRBJ1-2	once	TGTGCCTGGCCCAGTGGGTCCGGTGGCTACACCTTC	CAWPSGSGGYTF
TRBD1	TRBV7-3	TRBJ2-2	.	TGTGCCAGCAGCCCCCTTGGACAGGGCTGGACCGGGGAGCTGTTTTTT	CASSPLGQGWTGELFF
.	TRBV28	TRBJ2-1	.	TGTGCCAGCACTTTAGCGAGGGGGAGCAATGAGCAGTTCTTC	CASTLARGSNEQFF
TRBD2	TRBV5-1	TRBJ2-7	.	TGCGCCAGCAGCTCCCCTAGCGGGGCGAACTACGAGCAGTACTTC	CASSSPSGANYEQYF
.	TRBV4-1	TRBJ1-1	.	TGCGCCAGCAGCCATTTTACAGGGAACACTGAAGCTTTCTTT	CASSHFTGNTEAFF
TRBD2	TRBV6-1	TRBJ2-3	.	TGTGCCAGCAGTGATGGACTAGCGGGCACAGATACGCAGTATTTT	CASSDGLAGTDTQYF
TRBD1	TRBV7-2	TRBJ2-3	.	TGTGCCAGCAGCGCCAACAGGGGCGGATTTTCGGATACGCAGTATTTT	CASSANRGGFSDTQYF
.	TRBV4-1	TRBJ2-1	once	TGCGCCAGCAGCCCCTCTCCGGCACTAGCTTCCTACAATGAGCAGTTCTTC	CASSPSPALASYNEQFF
.	TRBV11-2	TRBJ2-3	.	TGTGCCAGCAGCTTAGGAGGACTGAGCACAGATACGCAGTATTTT	CASSLGGLSTDTQYF
.	TRBV30	TRBJ1-1	.	TGTGCCTGGAGTCGGCAGGGGCCGGTGGCTGAAGCTTTCTTT	CAWSRQGPVAEAFF
TRBD1	TRBV12-5	TRBJ2-1	.	TGTGCTAGTGGCGAGGACAGGGGGCGGGTCTTC	CASGEDRGRVF
.	TRBV9	TRBJ2-1	.	TGTGCCAGCAGCGTTCGTTCGGACAGAGCACAGTTCTTC	CASSVRSDRAQFF
.	TRBV4-3	TRBJ1-1	.	TGCGCCAGCAGCCAAGATTCAGGGCAGCTGGACACTGAAGCTTTCTTT	CASSQDSGQLDTEAFF
.	TRBV5-1	TRBJ2-7	.	TGCGCCAGCAGCTTGGGACGGTTTGGTGACGAGCAGTACTTC	CASSLGRFGDEQYF
.	TRBV27	TRBJ2-3	.	TGTGCCAGCAGTTCCCCGCCGTTACCAGATACGCAGTATTTT	CASSSPPLPDTQYF
.	TRBV12-3/TRBV12-4	TRBJ2-3	few	TGTGCCAGCAGTCCTGGGGATACGCAGTATTTT	CASSPGDTQYF
.	TRBV30	TRBJ2-7	.	TGTGCCTGGAGCCCGAGGGGAGGCGAGCAGTACTTC	CAWSPRGGEQYF
TRBD1	TRBV5-1	TRBJ1-2	.	TGCGCCAGCAGTCGGGCCACAGGGGGCGCAGGATATGGCTACACCTTC	CASSRATGGAGYGYTF
.	TRBV3-1	TRBJ2-1	.	TGTGCCAGCAGCTCAACGCTCTTGGGGGCCAATGAGCAGTTCTTC	CASSSTLLGANEQFF
.	TRBV21-1	TRBJ1-1	.	TGTGCCAGCAGCCCCTGGGACAGGACGAACACTGAAGCTTTCTTT	CASSPWDRTNTEAFF
.	TRBV20-1	TRBJ1-1	few	TGCAGTGCTCGGGATTATACTGAAGCTTTCTTT	CSARDYTEAFF
.	TRBV7-9	TRBJ2-4	once	TGTGCCAGCAGCTTAGGACGTCGAATGAACATTCAGTACTTC	CASSLGRRMNIQYF
.	TRBV2	TRBJ2-5	.	TGTGCCAGCAGTGAAGCCCCTGGGGGTGAGACCCAGTACTTC	CASSEAPGGETQYF
.	TRBV28	TRBJ1-2	.	TGTGCCAGCAGGAAAACAGGAGCCTTAGGGTATGGCTACACCTTC	CASRKTGALGYGYTF
.	TRBV4-3	TRBJ2-3	.	TGCGCCAGCAGCCAAGTGAGGAACGGCCGAGATACGCAGTATTTT	CASSQVRNGRDTQYF
TRBD1	TRBV15	TRBJ2-6	.	TGTGCCACCAGCAGAGGACAGGGCTCTGGGGCCAACGTCCTGACTTTC	CATSRGQGSGANVLTF